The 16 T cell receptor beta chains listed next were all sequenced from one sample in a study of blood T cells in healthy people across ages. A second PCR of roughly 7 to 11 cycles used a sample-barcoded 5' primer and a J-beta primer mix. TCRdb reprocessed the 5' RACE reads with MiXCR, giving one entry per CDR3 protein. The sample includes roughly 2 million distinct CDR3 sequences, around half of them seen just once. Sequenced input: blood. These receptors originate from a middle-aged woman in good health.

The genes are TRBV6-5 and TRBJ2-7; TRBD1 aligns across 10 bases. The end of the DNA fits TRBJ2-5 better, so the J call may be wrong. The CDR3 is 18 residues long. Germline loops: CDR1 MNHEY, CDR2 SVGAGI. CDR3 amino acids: CASSTDRGQMRSSETQYF. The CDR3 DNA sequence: TGTGCCAGCAGTACCGACAGGGGGCAAATGAGGAGCTCGGAGACCCAGTACTTC.

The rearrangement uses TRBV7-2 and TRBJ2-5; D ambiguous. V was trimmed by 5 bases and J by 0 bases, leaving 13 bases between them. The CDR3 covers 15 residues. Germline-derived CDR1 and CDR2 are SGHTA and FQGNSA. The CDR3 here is CASSPHRIHQETQYF. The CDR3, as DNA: TGTGCCAGCAGCCCCCACCGGATTCACCAAGAGACCCAGTACTTC.

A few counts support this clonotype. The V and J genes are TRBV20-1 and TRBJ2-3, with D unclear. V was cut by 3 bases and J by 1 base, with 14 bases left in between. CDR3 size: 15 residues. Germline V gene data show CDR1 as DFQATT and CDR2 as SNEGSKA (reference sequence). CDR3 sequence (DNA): TGCAGTGCTAGGGGTATTGAAGCCCGCACAGATACGCAGTATTTT. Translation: CSARGIEARTDTQYF.

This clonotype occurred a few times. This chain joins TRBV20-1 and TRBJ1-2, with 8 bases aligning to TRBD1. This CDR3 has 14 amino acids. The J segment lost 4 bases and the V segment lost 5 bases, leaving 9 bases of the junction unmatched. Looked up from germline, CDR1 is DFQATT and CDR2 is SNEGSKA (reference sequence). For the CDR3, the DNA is TGCAGTGCTTCTGCGGGACAGGTTTCCTATGGCTACACCTTC. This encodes CSASAGQVSYGYTF.

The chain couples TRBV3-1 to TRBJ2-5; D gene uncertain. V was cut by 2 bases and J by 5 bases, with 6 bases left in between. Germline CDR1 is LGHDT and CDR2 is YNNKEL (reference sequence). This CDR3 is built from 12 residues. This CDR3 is CASSQRWETQYF. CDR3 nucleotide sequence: TGTGCCAGCAGCCAAAGGTGGGAGACCCAGTACTTC.

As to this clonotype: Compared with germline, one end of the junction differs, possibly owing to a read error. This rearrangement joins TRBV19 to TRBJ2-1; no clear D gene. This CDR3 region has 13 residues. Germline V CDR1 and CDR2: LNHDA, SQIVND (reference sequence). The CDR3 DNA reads TGTGCCAGTAGTCCACCTAGGTACAGTGAGCAGTTCTTC. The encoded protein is CASSPPRYSEQFF.

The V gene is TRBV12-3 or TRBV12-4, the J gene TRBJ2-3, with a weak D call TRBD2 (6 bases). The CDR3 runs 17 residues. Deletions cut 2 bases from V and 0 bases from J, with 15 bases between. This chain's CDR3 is CASSLSGSTASTDTQYF. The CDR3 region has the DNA TGTGCCAGCAGTTTAAGCGGGTCGACAGCTAGCACAGATACGCAGTATTTT.

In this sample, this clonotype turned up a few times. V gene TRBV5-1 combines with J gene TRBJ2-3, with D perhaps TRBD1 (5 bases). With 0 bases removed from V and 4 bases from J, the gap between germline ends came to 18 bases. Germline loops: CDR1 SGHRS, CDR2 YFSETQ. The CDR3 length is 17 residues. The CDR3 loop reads CASSLAVGRELSDTQYF. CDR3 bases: TGCGCCAGCAGCTTGGCCGTCGGCAGGGAACTCTCAGATACGCAGTATTTT.

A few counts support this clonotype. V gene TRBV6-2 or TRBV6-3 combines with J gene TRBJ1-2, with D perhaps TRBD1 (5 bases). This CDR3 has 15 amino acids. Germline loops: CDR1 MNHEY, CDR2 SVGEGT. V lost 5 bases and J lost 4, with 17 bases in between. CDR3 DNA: TGTGCCAGCAGTGGGACGCCAGTCTTCAGCTATGGCTACACCTTC. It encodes CASSGTPVFSYGYTF.

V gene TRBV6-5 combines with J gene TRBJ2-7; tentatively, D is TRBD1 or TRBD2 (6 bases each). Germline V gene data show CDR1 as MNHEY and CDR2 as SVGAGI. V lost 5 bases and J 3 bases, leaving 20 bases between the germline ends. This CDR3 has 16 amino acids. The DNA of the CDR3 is TGTGCCAGCAGTCGTCTACAGGGATCCGGGGGCTACGAGCAGTACTTC. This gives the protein CASSRLQGSGGYEQYF.

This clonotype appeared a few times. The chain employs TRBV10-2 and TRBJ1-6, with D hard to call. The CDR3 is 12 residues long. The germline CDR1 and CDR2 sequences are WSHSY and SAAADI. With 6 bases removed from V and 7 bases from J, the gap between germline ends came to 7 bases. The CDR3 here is CASRRPNSPLHF. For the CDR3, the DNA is TGCGCCAGCAGGAGGCCCAATTCACCCCTCCACTTT.

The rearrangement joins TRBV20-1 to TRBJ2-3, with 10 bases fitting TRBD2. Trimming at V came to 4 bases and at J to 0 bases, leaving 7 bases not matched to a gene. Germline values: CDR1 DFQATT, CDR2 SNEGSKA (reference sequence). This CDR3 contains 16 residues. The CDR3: CSAKLAGIPSTDTQYF. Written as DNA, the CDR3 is TGCAGTGCTAAACTAGCGGGGATACCCAGCACAGATACGCAGTATTTT.

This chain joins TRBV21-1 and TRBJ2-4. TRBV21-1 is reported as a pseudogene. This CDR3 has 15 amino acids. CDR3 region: CASIDPKGTKNIQYF. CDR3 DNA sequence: TGTGCCAGCATCGACCCTAAGGGAACCAAAAACATTCAGTACTTC.

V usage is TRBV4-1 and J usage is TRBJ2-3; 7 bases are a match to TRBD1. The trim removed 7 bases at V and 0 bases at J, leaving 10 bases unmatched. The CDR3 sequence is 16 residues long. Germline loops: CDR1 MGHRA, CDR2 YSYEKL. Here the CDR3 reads CASTKGTGASTDTQYF. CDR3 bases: TGCGCCAGCACCAAAGGAACAGGGGCTAGCACAGATACGCAGTATTTT.

CDR3 DNA sequence: TGCAGTGCTAGAGCCAGCATCGGACGGAACGAGCAGTACTTC. It is translated as CSARASIGRNEQYF. The chain links TRBV20-1 to TRBJ2-7, with D uncertain. V lost 1 base to trimming and J lost 5 bases, with 15 bases between them. CDR3 length: 14 residues. CDR1 and CDR2 from the germline V gene are DFQATT and SNEGSKA (reference sequence).

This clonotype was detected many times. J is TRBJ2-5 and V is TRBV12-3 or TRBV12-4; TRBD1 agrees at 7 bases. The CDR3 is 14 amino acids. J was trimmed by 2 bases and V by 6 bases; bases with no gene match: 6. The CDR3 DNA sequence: TGTGCCAGCAGGCCGGGACAGCAGCAAGAGACCCAGTACTTC. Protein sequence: CASRPGQQQETQYF.